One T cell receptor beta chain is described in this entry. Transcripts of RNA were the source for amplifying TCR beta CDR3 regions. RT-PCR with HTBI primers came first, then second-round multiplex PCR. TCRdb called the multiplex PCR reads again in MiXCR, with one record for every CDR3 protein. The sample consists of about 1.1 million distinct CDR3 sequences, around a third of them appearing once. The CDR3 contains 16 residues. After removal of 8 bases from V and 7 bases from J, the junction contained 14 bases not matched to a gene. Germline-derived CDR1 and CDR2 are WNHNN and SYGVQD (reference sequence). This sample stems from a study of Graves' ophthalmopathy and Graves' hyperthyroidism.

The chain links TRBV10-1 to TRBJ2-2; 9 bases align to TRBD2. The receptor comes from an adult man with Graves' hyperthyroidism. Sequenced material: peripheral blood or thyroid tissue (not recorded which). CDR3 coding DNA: TGCGCCAGCGGCGCTAGGCGGGGGGGAGGAAGCGGGGAGCTGTTTTTT. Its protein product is CASGARRGGGSGELFF.